The sequence of this T cell receptor (beta chain) was determined in a study of PD-1 blockade in classical Hodgkin lymphoma. CDR3 length: 17 residues. The germline CDR1 and CDR2 sequences are LGHNA and YSLEER. V was pared by 0 bases and J by 1 base, with 13 bases between. All the patients suffered relapse after autologous stem cell transplantation, and brentuximab vedotin exposure differed. This table comes from immunoSEQ multiplex PCR, and its TCRdb copy is limited to in-frame clones, with some not included. The sample lists tens of thousands of clones; 70% to 75% were seen once. Worth noting for this clone: What it binds is unknown.

Study observations and caveats: The study reported lower baseline TCR diversity in newly diagnosed patients than in healthy donors.

The receptor was isolated from a human donor with classical Hodgkin lymphoma. The source material was peripheral blood mononuclear cells (PBMCs), sampled before the second cycle of nivolumab. V and J are TRBV4-3 and TRBJ1-3; D remains unclear. The CDR3 DNA reads as TGCGCCAGCAGCCAAGAGGGCCTAGGACTTTCTGGAAACACCATATATTTT. Translated: CASSQEGLGLSGNTIYF.